This T cell receptor beta chain is drawn from a study of glioma-infiltrating T cells after dendritic cell vaccination. The PCR used 60 V beta and 13 J beta primers. Clones were sequenced by immunoSEQ multiplex PCR, and TCRdb holds only the in-frame ones, with some missing. Here the sample spans tens of thousands of clones, 70% to 90% being singletons. The V gene end was trimmed by 9 bases and the J gene end by 3 bases; junction bases not matched to a gene: 4. There are 13 residues in the CDR3. Germline CDR1 reads ENHRY; CDR2 reads SYGVKD. V gene TRBV10-3 combines with J gene TRBJ2-1; TRBD1 agrees at 8 bases. The sample consisted of blood, taken before dendritic cell vaccination. The receptor was isolated from a human donor with glioblastoma. The CDR3 region has the DNA TGTGCCATTGCCGGGACAGGCTACAATGAGCAGTTCTTC. As protein: CAIAGTGYNEQFF.